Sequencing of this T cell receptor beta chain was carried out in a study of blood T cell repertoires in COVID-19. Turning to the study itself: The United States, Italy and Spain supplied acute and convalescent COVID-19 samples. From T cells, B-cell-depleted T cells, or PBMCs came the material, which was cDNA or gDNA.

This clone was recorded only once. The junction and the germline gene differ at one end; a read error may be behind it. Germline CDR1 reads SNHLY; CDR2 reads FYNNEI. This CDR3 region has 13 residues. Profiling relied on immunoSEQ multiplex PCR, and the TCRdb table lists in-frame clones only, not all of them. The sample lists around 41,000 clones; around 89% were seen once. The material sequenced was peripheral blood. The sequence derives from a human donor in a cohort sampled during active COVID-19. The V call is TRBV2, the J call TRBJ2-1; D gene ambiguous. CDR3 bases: TGTGCCAGCATTTGGGCCTCCTCCAATGAGCAGTTCTTC. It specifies CASIWASSNEQFF.